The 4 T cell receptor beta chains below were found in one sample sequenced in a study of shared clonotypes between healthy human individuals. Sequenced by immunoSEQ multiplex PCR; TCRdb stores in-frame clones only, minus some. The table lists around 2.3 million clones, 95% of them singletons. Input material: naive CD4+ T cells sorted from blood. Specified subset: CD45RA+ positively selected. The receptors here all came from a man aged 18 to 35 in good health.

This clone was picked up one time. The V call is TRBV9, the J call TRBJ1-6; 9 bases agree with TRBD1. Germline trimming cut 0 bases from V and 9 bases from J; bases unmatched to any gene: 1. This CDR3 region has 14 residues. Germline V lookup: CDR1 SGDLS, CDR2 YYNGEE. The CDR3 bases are TGTGCCAGCAGCGTAGGGACAGGGGCTTCACCCCTCCACTTT. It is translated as CASSVGTGASPLHF.

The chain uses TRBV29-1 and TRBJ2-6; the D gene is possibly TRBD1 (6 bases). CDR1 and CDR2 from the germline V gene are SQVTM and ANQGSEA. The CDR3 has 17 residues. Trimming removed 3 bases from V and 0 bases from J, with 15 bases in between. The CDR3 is CSVDHSPDSSGANVLTF. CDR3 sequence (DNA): TGCAGCGTTGACCATTCCCCGGACAGCTCTGGGGCCAACGTCCTGACTTTC.

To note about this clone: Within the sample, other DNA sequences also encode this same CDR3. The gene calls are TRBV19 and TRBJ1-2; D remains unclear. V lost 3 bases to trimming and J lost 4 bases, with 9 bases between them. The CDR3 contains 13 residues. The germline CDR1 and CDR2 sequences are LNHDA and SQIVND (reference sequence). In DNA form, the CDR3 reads TGTGCCAGTAGTATTGGGGTTGGCTATGGCTACACCTTC. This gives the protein CASSIGVGYGYTF.

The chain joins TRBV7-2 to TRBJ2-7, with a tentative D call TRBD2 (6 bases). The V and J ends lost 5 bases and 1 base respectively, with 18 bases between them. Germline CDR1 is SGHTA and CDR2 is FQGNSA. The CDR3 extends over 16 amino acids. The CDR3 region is CASSIRSGAGSYEQYF. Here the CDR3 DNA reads TGTGCCAGCAGCATCCGTAGCGGCGCTGGATCCTACGAGCAGTACTTC.